The TCR beta chain under discussion was sequenced for a study of blood T cell repertoires in COVID-19 (dated by TCRdb to about 2020). In the study overall: The collaborator samples originated in the United States, Italy and Spain and spanned the acute and convalescent phases of COVID-19. Nearly every sample came with metadata listing a de-identified subject ID, COVID-19 status, age in years and sex. Deeply sampled blood TCRbeta repertoires from subjects exposed to, actively infected with, or recovered from COVID-19 were included in the dataset. HLA class I and class II types, where available, came from metadata supplied by the sample provider rather than from assay-based typing. A freely available public database, intended as a resource for researchers studying the immune response to SARS-CoV-2, is where the repertoires were released. The samples were drawn from the first 160 participants of the ongoing ImmuneRACE study and from some 1,300 subjects provided by 6 global collaborators. The material from the prospective study consisted of cDNA or gDNA derived from T cells, B-cell-depleted T cells, or PBMCs.

The CDR3 runs 17 residues from the cysteine to the phenylalanine. Just CDR3 DNA is preserved here, 51 bases in frame from base 1. According to the germline V gene, CDR1 reads SGHTA and CDR2 reads FQGTGA. Trimming accounts for 1 base at V and 4 bases at J, while the number of junction bases matched to no gene is 5. The research as a whole found: Clinical and demographic metadata were provided uncurated, with the amount varying by source and participant.

Regarding this clone: The target of this receptor is not known. No much larger clonotype is one base removed from it; base qualities were not supplied.

Each collaborating institution followed its own protocols to collect whole blood in K2EDTA tubes. For TCRbeta analysis, collaborators shipped samples as frozen whole blood, isolated PBMCs, or DNA extracted from either of those sample types. TCRbeta CDR3 regions were amplified from genomic DNA by means of the immunoSEQ Assay, a bias-controlled multiplex PCR. The study's processing was this. The number of nucleated cells in each sample was estimated from the amplification of reference gene primers within the assay. Sequence reads were collapsed and filtered to measure the absolute abundance of every unique TCRbeta CDR3 rearrangement. Productive Simpson clonality was computed per sample as the square root of Simpson's diversity index over productive rearrangements. Here the immuneACCESS table is served through TCRdb, limited to in-frame sequences with V and J called. Missing clones are a known gap in these copies; in checked studies unresolved V genes cover under half, and the rest lacks a known reason. D and trimming were read from the DNA, whereas the V and J calls and clone size are those reported in that table. This sample gives around 190,000 clones in total; about nine tenths of them show up just once. The top ten clonotypes cover about 1.1% of the sample.

The source material was peripheral blood. The receptor comes from a man younger than 45 with acute or convalescent COVID-19. The chain is made from TRBV7-3 and TRBJ2-1; TRBD2 aligns with 12 central bases. The CDR3 region: CASSLNPGTSGYNEQFF. The nucleotide sequence reads as follows: TGTGCCAGCAGCTTAAACCCTGGGACTAGCGGGTACAATGAGCAGTTCTTC.